This T cell receptor (beta chain) was recorded in a study of T cells in Graves' hyperthyroidism and ophthalmopathy. As to this clonotype: This clone may be a read error of a much larger clone one base away.

The TCR beta CDR3 regions underwent amplification using RNA transcripts as the source. HTBI primers drove first-round RT-PCR of the TCR CDR3. MiXCR was run by TCRdb on the multiplex PCR reads, yielding one entry per CDR3 protein. Here the sample spans 490,000 or so distinct CDR3 sequences, roughly 22% being singletons. V shed 7 bases and J 0 bases; nucleotides not matched to a gene: 12. The CDR3 loop spans 17 amino acids. Germline assignment: CDR1 SGHTA and CDR2 FQGNSA. This clonotype was sampled from a woman in her 70s with Graves' ophthalmopathy. The chain links TRBV7-2 to TRBJ2-3, with 8 bases aligning to TRBD2. The specimen was blood. CDR3 region: CASNSPRGGRSTDTQYF. DNA for the CDR3: TGTGCCAGCAACAGCCCTAGGGGCGGGAGGAGCACAGATACGCAGTATTTT.